This passage covers 7 T cell receptor beta chains from one sample sequenced in a study of STAT5B mutations in CD4+ large granular lymphocyte leukemia. Assay used: immunoSEQ multiplex PCR; TCRdb lists only in-frame clones, some missing. Of about 22,000 clones in the sample, around 79% were seen once. The specimen was CD4+ T cells from blood buffy coats. These receptors all stem from a human donor in good health.

The V call is TRBV7-9, the J call TRBJ2-3, with TRBD1 matching over 10 bases. CDR3 size: 16 residues. Germline V gives CDR1 SEHNR, CDR2 FQNEAQ (reference sequence). V dropped 2 bases and J dropped 6; count of bases not matched to a gene: 8. The CDR3 protein is CASSLPSTGGSDTQYF. The DNA for the CDR3 is TGTGCCAGCAGCTTACCATCGACAGGGGGCTCGGATACGCAGTATTTT.

The V call is TRBV2, the J call TRBJ1-1; 7 nucleotides align to TRBD1. The CDR3 is made up of 13 amino acids. Germline-derived CDR1 and CDR2 are SNHLY and FYNNEI. V was pared by 4 bases and J by 1 base, with 0 bases of the junction left unmatched. The CDR3 DNA sequence: TGTGCCAGCAGTGGACAGGGGAACACTGAAGCTTTCTTT. Translating it yields CASSGQGNTEAFF.

The rearrangement uses TRBV7-2 and TRBJ2-3, with unresolved D. This CDR3 is 13 amino acids long. Germline lookup yields CDR1 SGHTA and CDR2 FQGNSA. The V end lost 5 bases, the J end lost 2 bases, and 8 bases lay between the germline ends. The CDR3 DNA sequence: TGTGCCAGCAGCCCCATGTACACAGATACGCAGTATTTT. Encoded protein: CASSPMYTDTQYF.

The chain combines TRBV5-4 with TRBJ2-3; D gene unclear. Between the trimmed V and J ends, which lost 4 bases and 3 bases, there was a span of 12 bases. Germline assignment: CDR1 SGHNT and CDR2 YYREEE (reference sequence). The CDR3 sequence is 14 residues long. CDR3 nucleotides: TGTGCCAGCAGCAATTGGGGTGGGACAGATACGCAGTATTTT. It encodes CASSNWGGTDTQYF. Full variable domain (remainder filled in from reference TRBV5-4 and TRBJ2-3): ETGVTQSPTHLIKTRGQQVTLRCSSQSGHNTVSWYQQALGQGPQFIFQYYREEENGRGNFPPRFSGLQFPNYSSELNVNALELDDSALYLCASSNWGGTDTQYFGPGTRLTVL.

This chain joins TRBV29-1 and TRBJ1-2; TRBD1 aligns across 8 bases. CDR3 length equals 15 residues. V dropped 5 bases and J dropped 5; count of bases not matched to a gene: 13. Germline V gene sequence: CDR1 SQVTM, CDR2 ANQGSEA. The CDR3 reads CSVPRGGQVVYGYTF. CDR3 bases: TGCAGCGTTCCCCGGGGGGGACAGGTTGTTTATGGCTACACCTTC.

The chain has TRBV28 and TRBJ2-3; unclear D gene. V dropped 2 bases and J dropped 6 bases, with 9 bases sitting between them. CDR3 size: 13 residues. Germline V gene sequence: CDR1 MDHEN, CDR2 SYDVKM. The CDR3 sequence is CASSLRLADTQYF. The CDR3 coding sequence is TGTGCCAGCAGTTTACGGCTTGCTGATACGCAGTATTTT.

The chain has TRBV6-6 and TRBJ2-1; a possible D gene is TRBD2 (7 bases). There are 15 residues in the CDR3. From germline, CDR1 is MNHNY and CDR2 SVGAGI (reference sequence). Trimming left V 2 bases short and J 6 bases short, with 14 bases between. CDR3 sequence (DNA): TGTGCCAGCAGTTACCGGGGGGCAGGAGGCAATGAGCAGTTCTTC. As protein: CASSYRGAGGNEQFF.